Listed below are T cell receptor beta chains from one sample, sequenced in a study of blood T cell repertoires in COVID-19. Here immunoSEQ multiplex PCR was the method, and the copy in TCRdb shows in-frame clones only, minus some. The sample holds about 420,000 clones, about 90% seen once. The sequenced sample was peripheral blood. The source is a man younger than 30 with COVID-19, enrolled during active disease. Each CDR3 is given with its conserved first and last residue. D genes are given only for firm matches. Where a row states a size, it is once, few, many or the class of an expanded clone; other rows omit it.

clone_size | j_call | v_call | d_call | cdr3_aa | cdr3_nt
. | TRBJ2-7 | TRBV6-5 | TRBD1 | CASRGDRLYEQYF | TGTGCCAGCAGAGGGGACAGGCTTTACGAGCAGTACTTC
. | TRBJ2-3 | TRBV2 | TRBD2 | CASRKRDWTDTQYF | TGTGCCAGCAGGAAGCGGGATTGGACAGATACGCAGTATTTT
. | TRBJ2-2 | TRBV7-9 | TRBD1 | CASSLTGGLGELFF | TGTGCCAGCAGCTTAACAGGGGGCTTGGGGGAGCTGTTTTTT
. | TRBJ2-6 | TRBV7-2 | TRBD2 | CASSYYSGRAAGANVLTF | TGTGCCAGCAGCTACTATAGCGGGAGGGCCGCTGGGGCCAACGTCCTGACTTTC
few | TRBJ2-1 | TRBV12-5 | TRBD1 | CASGLTGGYNEQFF | TGTGCTAGTGGTTTGACAGGGGGCTACAATGAGCAGTTCTTC
. | TRBJ2-5 | TRBV5-5 | . | CASSGAGLQETQYF | TGTGCCAGCAGCGGGGCGGGACTTCAAGAGACCCAGTACTTC
. | TRBJ2-5 | TRBV5-1 | . | CASSRSGAQETQYF | TGCGCCAGCAGCCGTAGCGGAGCCCAAGAGACCCAGTACTTC
. | TRBJ2-1 | TRBV10-1 | . | CASSESSGEDNEQFF | TGCGCCAGCAGTGAGTCTTCGGGAGAGGACAATGAGCAGTTCTTC
. | TRBJ1-3 | TRBV19 | TRBD1 | CASSLSGQGGGSGNTIYF | TGTGCCAGTAGTTTATCGGGACAGGGCGGTGGATCTGGAAACACCATATATTTT
. | TRBJ2-1 | TRBV27 | . | CASSLSVDNEQFF | TGTGCCAGCAGTTTATCAGTAGACAATGAGCAGTTCTTC
. | TRBJ2-7 | TRBV6-5 | TRBD2 | CATPREGGPYEQYF | TGTGCCACCCCTCGGGAGGGAGGCCCCTACGAGCAGTACTTC
. | TRBJ2-5 | TRBV20-1 | . | CSARGLTLEKTQYF | TGCAGTGCTCGTGGACTAACGCTGGAGAAGACCCAGTACTTC
. | TRBJ2-1 | TRBV25-1 | . | CASSELGEDEQFF | TGTGCCAGCAGTGAATTAGGAGAGGATGAGCAGTTCTTC
once | TRBJ1-3 | TRBV7-9 | . | CASSLGNSGNTIYF | TGTGCCAGCAGCTTGGGCAACTCTGGAAACACCATATATTTT
. | TRBJ1-1 | TRBV10-2 | . | CASSGTDRLLNTEAFF | TGCGCCAGCAGTGGGACCGACAGGCTACTAAACACTGAAGCTTTCTTT
once | TRBJ2-4 | TRBV5-1 | TRBD2 | CASSLVDNSGVNIQYF | TGCGCCAGCAGCTTGGTGGACAACAGCGGGGTGAACATTCAGTACTTC
. | TRBJ2-2 | TRBV24-1 | TRBD2 | CATSSQRETGELFF | TGTGCCACCAGTTCCCAGCGGGAGACCGGGGAGCTGTTTTTT
. | TRBJ1-5 | TRBV18 | . | CASSSISGTGNQPQHF | TGTGCCAGCTCATCAATTAGCGGGACGGGGAATCAGCCCCAGCATTTT
. | TRBJ2-1 | TRBV30 | . | CAWSVLAKSEQFF | TGTGCCTGGAGTGTATTGGCCAAAAGTGAGCAGTTCTTC